What follows describes a single T cell receptor beta chain. The antigen remains undetermined. Produced via immunoSEQ multiplex PCR; TCRdb's table is partial and in-frame only. The sample carries 6,000 to 7,000 clones, more than 60% recorded once. The length of the CDR3 is 12 residues. Germline loops: CDR1 ENHRY, CDR2 SYGVKD. The V end was cut by 5 bases, the J end by 3 bases, with 8 bases between. The entry originates in a study of high-grade serous ovarian cancer treatment subgroups. General observations from the study: CDR1 and CDR2 were left unanalyzed; analyses focused on CDR3.

Tumor tissue was taken before any definitive surgery or chemotherapy was given. The gene calls are TRBV10-3 and TRBJ2-7; the D gene is possibly TRBD1 (5 bases). The sequencing sample was made of tumor tissue. This clonotype originated in a human donor with high-grade serous ovarian cancer. CDR3 sequence reads: CAISTDNYEQYF. CDR3 sequence (DNA): TGTGCCATCAGTACGGACAACTACGAGCAGTACTTC.